Detailed here is one T cell receptor (beta chain). The protocol was immunoSEQ multiplex PCR, while the TCRdb copy is restricted to in-frame clones and leaves out a portion. The repertoire holds about 260,000 clones, with 85% to 90% as singletons. The data belong to a study of blood T cell repertoires in COVID-19. The germline V gene has CDR1 SGHTA and CDR2 FQGTGA. The trim removed 8 bases at V and 2 bases at J, leaving 7 bases unmatched. The CDR3 consists of 14 residues. The sequence came from a woman under 40 with acute COVID-19. Sample: PBMCs or T cells enriched from blood (not recorded which). J is TRBJ2-3 and V is TRBV7-3, with 7 bases that match TRBD2. CDR3 in amino acids: CASASGALTDTQYF. The CDR3 DNA reads as TGTGCCAGCGCCAGCGGGGCGCTCACAGATACGCAGTATTTT.